This is a list of T cell receptor beta chains from one sample in a study of radiotherapy plus CTLA-4 blockade in lung cancer. Produced via immunoSEQ multiplex PCR; TCRdb's table is partial and in-frame only. The sample comprises 85,000 to 130,000 clones, over 65% of which are singletons, and under 2.5% rests with the top ten. The material was peripheral blood, obtained from a patient treated with radiotherapy plus ipilimumab. The receptors were sampled from a human donor with non-small cell lung cancer that progressed on radiotherapy plus ipilimumab. Some clones in this sample may be carry-over from other donors' samples. CDR3s include the opening cysteine and the closing phenylalanine or tryptophan. The D gene is left open where the match is weak. The listing skips clone size in some rows; elsewhere it reads once, few, many or a size class.

v_gene	j_gene	abundance	d_gene	CDR3nt	CDR3aa
TRBV7-9	TRBJ2-5	-	-	TGTGCCAGCAGCGTCGGGACACCTTCTTATGTGGAGACCCAGTACTTC	CASSVGTPSYVETQYF
TRBV5-1	TRBJ2-3	-	TRBD2	TGCGCCAGCCAGGCGGGAGAATTCACAGATACGCAGTATTTT	CASQAGEFTDTQYF
TRBV6-4	TRBJ1-1	few	-	TGTGCCAGCAGTGACAAGGGAGGATTAGCTTTCTTT	CASSDKGGLAFF
TRBV7-3	TRBJ2-7	-	TRBD1	TGTGCCAGCAGCTCAACCGGGACAGGGAACTACGAGCAGTACTTC	CASSSTGTGNYEQYF
TRBV4-2	TRBJ2-1	-	-	TGTGCCAGCAGCCAAGATAGAGAATTAGGGCAGTTCTTC	CASSQDRELGQFF
TRBV5-8	TRBJ2-1	-	-	TGTGCCAGCAGCTTGGGCAGGGGGGACTACAATGAGCAGTTCTTC	CASSLGRGDYNEQFF
TRBV4-2	TRBJ2-7	-	-	TGTGCCAGCAGCTTCCGGGACCAAACCTACGAGCAGTACTTC	CASSFRDQTYEQYF
TRBV5-1	TRBJ1-1	-	-	TGCGCCAGCAGTCGTATCCAAGATCAAGGCACTGAAGCTTTCTTT	CASSRIQDQGTEAFF
TRBV5-1	TRBJ2-7	-	-	TGCGCCAGCAGCGGAGACGGCTACTACGAGCAGTACTTC	CASSGDGYYEQYF
TRBV2	TRBJ2-7	-	TRBD2	TGTGCCAGCACAGAGCGGGAGGTGGGCGAGCAGTACTTC	CASTEREVGEQYF
TRBV2	TRBJ1-5	-	-	TGTGCCAGCAGTGGACCATCCGGGACATTCAGCAATCAGCCCCAGCATTTT	CASSGPSGTFSNQPQHF